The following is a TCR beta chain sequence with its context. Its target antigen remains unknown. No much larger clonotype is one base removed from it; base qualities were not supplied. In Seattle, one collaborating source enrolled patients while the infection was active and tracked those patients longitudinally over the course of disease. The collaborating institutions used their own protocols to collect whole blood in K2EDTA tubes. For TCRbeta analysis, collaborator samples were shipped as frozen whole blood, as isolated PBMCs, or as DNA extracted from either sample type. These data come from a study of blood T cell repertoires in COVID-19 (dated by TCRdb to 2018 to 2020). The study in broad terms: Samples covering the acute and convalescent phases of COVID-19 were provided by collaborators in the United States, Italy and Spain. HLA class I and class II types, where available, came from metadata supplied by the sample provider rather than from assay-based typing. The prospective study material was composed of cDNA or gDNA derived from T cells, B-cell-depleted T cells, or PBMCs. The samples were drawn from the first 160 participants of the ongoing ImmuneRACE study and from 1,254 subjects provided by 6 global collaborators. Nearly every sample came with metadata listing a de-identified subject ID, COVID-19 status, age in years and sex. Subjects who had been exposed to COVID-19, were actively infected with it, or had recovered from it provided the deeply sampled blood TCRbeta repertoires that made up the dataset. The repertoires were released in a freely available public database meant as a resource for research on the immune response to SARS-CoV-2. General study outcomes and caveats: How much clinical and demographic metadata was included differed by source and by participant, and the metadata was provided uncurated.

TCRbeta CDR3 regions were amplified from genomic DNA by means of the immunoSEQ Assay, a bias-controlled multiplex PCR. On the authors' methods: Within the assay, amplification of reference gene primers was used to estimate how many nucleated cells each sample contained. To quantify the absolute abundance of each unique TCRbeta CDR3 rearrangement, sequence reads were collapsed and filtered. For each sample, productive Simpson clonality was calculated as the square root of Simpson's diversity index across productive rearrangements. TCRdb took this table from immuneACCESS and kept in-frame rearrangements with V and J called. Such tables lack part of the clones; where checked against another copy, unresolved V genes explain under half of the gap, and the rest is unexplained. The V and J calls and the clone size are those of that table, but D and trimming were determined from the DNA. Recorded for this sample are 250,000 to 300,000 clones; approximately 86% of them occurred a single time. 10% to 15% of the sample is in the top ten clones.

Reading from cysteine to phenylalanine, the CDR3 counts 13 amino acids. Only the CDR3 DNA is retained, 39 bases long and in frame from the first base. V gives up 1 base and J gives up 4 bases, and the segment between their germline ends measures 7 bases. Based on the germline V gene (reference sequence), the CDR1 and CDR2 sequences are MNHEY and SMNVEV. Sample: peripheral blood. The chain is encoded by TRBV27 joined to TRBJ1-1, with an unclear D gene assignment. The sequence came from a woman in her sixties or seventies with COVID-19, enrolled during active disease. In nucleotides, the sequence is TGTGCCAGCAGTTTATGGGGAGTCACTGAAGCTTTCTTT. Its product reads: CASSLWGVTEAFF.